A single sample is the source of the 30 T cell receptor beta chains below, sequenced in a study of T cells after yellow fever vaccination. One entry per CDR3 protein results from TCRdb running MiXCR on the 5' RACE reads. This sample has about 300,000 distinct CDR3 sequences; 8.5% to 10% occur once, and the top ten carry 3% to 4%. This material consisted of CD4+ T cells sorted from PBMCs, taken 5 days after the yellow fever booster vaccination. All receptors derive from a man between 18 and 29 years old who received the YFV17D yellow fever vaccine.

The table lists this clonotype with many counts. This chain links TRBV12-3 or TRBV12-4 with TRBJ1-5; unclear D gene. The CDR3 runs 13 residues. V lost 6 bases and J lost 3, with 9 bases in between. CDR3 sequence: CASSPWVNQPQHF. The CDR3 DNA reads TGTGCCAGCAGCCCCTGGGTCAATCAGCCCCAGCATTTT.

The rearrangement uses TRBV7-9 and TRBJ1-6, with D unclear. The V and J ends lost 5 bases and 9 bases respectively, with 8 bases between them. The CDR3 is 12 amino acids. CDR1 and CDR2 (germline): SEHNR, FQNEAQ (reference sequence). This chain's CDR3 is CASSPTSSPLHF. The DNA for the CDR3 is TGTGCCAGCAGCCCTACTAGTTCACCCCTCCACTTT.

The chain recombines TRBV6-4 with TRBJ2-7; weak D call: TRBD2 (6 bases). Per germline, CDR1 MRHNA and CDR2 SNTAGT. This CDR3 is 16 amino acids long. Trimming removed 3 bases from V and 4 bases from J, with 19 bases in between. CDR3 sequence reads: CASSEVAGTYPYEQYV. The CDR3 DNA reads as TGTGCCAGCAGTGAAGTGGCAGGGACTTACCCTTACGAGCAGTACGTC.

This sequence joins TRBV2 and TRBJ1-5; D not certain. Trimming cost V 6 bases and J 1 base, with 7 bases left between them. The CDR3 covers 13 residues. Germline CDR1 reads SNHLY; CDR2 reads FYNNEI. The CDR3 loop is CASRGGSNQPQHF. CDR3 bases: TGTGCCAGCAGAGGTGGAAGCAATCAGCCCCAGCATTTT. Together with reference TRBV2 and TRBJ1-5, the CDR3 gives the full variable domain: EPEVTQTPSHQVTQMGQEVILRCVPISNHLYFYWYRQILGQKVEFLVSFYNNEISEKSEIFDDQFSVERPDGSNFTLKIRSTKLEDSAMYFCASRGGSNQPQHFGDGTRLSIL.

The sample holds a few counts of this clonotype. CDR3 region: CASSLDWAGANVLTF. In DNA form, the CDR3 reads TGTGCCAGCAGCTTAGATTGGGCTGGGGCCAACGTCCTGACTTTC. The chain employs TRBV7-2 and TRBJ2-6; D is ambiguous. The germline CDR1 and CDR2 sequences are SGHTA and FQGNSA. The V end was cut by 1 base, the J end by 2 bases, with 6 bases between. This CDR3 contains 15 residues.

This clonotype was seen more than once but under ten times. CDR3 residues: CATSAGGASDTQYF. In nucleotides, the CDR3 is TGTGCCACCTCTGCGGGGGGGGCCTCAGATACGCAGTATTTT. The gene calls are TRBV15 and TRBJ2-3, with 9 nucleotides matching TRBD2. CDR3 length equals 14 residues. V dropped 8 bases and J dropped 4; count of bases not matched to a gene: 7. CDR1 is LNHNV and CDR2 is YYDKDF in the germline V gene (reference sequence).

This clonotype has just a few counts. Here the CDR3 reads CASTQTGSSYNEQFF. CDR3 DNA sequence: TGCGCCAGCACACAGACAGGGAGCTCCTACAATGAGCAGTTCTTC. The chain carries TRBV4-1 and TRBJ2-1; TRBD1 aligns across 7 bases. Trimming at V came to 7 bases and at J to 0 bases, leaving 6 bases not matched to a gene. The germline CDR1 and CDR2 sequences are MGHRA and YSYEKL. The CDR3 is made up of 15 amino acids.

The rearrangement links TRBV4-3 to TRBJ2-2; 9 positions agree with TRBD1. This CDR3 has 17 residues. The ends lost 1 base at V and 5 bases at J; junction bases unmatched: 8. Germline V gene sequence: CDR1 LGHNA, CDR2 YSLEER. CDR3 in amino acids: CASSQGYLQGATGELFF. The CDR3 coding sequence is TGCGCCAGCAGCCAAGGTTACTTACAGGGGGCAACCGGGGAGCTGTTTTTT.

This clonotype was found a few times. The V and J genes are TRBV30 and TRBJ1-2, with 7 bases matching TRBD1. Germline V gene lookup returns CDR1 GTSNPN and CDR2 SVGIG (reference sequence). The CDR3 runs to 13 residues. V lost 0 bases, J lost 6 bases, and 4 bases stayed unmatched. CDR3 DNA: TGTGCCTGGAGTGTACTACAGGGGAATGGCTACACCTTC. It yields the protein CAWSVLQGNGYTF. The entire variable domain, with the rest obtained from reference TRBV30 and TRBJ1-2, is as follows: SQTIHQWPATLVQPVGSPLSLECTVEGTSNPNLYWYRQAAGRGLQLLFYSVGIGQISSEVPQNLSASRPQDRQFILSSKKLLLSDSGFYLCAWSVLQGNGYTFGSGTRLTVV.

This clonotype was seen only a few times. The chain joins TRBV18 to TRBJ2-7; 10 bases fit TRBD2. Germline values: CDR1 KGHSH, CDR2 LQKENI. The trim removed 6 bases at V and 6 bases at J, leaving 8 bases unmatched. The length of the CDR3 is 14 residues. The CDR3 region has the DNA TGTGCCAGCTCGGGCTTAGCGGGGGGCCTCGAGCAGTACGTC. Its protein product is CASSGLAGGLEQYV.

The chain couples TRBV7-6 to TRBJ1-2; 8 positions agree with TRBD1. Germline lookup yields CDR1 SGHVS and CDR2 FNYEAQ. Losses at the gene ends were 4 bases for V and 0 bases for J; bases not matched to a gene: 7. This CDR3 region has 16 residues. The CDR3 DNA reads TGTGCCAGCAGCTCAGGGGGCCTTAGGGCTAACTATGGCTACACCTTC. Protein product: CASSSGGLRANYGYTF.

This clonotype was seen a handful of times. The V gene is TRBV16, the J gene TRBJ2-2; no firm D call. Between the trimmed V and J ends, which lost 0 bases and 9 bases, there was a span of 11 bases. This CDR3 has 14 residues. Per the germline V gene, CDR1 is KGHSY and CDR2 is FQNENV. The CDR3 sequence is CASSQSSLGRELFF. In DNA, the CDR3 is TGTGCCAGCAGCCAATCCTCCCTGGGCAGGGAGCTGTTTTTT.

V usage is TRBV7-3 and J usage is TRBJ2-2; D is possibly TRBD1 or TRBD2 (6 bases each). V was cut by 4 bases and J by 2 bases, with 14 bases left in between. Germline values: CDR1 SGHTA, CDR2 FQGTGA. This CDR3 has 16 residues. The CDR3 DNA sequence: TGTGCCAGCAGCTCCGGAGGGACATCTAACACCGGGGAGCTGTTTTTT. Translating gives CASSSGGTSNTGELFF.

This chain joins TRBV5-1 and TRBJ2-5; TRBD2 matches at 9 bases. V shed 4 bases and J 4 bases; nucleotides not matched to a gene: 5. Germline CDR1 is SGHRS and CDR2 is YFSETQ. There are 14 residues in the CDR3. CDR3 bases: TGCGCCAGCAGCGAGCTAGCGGGGCTAGAGACCCAGTACTTC. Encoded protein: CASSELAGLETQYF.

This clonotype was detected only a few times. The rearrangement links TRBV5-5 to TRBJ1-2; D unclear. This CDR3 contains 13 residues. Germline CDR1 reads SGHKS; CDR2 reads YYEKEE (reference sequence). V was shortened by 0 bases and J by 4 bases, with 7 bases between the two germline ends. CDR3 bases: TGTGCCAGCAGCTTGGGGGCCCTCTATGGCTACACCTTC. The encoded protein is CASSLGALYGYTF.

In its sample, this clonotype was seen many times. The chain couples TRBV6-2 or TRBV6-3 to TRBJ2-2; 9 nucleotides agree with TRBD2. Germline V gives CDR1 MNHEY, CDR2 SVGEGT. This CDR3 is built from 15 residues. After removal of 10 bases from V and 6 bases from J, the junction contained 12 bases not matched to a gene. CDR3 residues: CATNSGGRPSGELFF. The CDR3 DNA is TGTGCCACCAATAGCGGGGGCCGACCGTCCGGGGAGCTGTTTTTT.

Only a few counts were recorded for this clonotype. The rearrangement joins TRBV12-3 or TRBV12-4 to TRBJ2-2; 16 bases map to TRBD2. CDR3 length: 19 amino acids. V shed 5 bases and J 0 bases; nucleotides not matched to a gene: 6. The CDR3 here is CASSLGGTSGGANTGELFF. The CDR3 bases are TGTGCCAGCAGTCTCGGGGGGACTAGCGGGGGGGCGAACACCGGGGAGCTGTTTTTT.

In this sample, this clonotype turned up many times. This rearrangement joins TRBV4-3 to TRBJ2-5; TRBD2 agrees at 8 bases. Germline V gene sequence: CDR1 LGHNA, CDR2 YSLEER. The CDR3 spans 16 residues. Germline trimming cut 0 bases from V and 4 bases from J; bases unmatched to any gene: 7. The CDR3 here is CASSQDPMAGGETQYF. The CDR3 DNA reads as TGCGCCAGCAGCCAAGATCCAATGGCGGGGGGAGAGACCCAGTACTTC.

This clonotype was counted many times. The CDR3 loop reads CASKEEANYGYTF. In nucleotides, the CDR3 is TGTGCCAGTAAAGAGGAGGCTAACTATGGCTACACCTTC. The V and J genes are TRBV27 and TRBJ1-2; D not certain. CDR3 length equals 13 residues. The V gene's germline CDR1 is MNHEY and CDR2 SMNVEV (reference sequence). Trimming took 9 bases from V and 0 from J, leaving 11 bases between them.

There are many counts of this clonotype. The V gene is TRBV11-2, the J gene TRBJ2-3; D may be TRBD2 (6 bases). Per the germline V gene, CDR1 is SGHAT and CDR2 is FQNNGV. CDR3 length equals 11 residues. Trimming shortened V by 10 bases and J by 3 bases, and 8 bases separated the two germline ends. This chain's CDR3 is CATAGTDTQYF. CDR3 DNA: TGTGCCACCGCGGGGACAGATACGCAGTATTTT.

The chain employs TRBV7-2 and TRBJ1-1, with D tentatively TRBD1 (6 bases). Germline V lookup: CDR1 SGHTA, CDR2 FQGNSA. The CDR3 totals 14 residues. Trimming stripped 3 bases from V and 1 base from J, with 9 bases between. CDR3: CASSFKTGNTEAFF. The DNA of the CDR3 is TGTGCCAGCAGCTTCAAGACAGGGAACACTGAAGCTTTCTTT.

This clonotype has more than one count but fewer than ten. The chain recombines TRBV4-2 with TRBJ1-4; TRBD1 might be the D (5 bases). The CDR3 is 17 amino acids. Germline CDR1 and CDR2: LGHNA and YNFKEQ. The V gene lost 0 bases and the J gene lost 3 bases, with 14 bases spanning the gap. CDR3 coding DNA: TGTGCCAGCAGCCAAGAGCCGGGGGGGTCGGCTAATGAAAAACTGTTTTTT. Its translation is CASSQEPGGSANEKLFF.

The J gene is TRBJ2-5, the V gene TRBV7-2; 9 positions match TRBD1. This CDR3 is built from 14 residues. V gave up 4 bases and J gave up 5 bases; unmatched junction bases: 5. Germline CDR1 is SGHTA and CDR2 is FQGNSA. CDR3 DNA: TGTGCCAGCAGCTATGACAGGGGGTCTGAGACCCAGTACTTC. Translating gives CASSYDRGSETQYF.

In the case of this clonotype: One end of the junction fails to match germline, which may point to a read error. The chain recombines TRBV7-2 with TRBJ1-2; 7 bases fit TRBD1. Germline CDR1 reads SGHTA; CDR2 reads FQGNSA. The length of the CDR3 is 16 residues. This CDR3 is CASNLGWPGGTGGYTF. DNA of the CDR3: TGTGCCAGCAACTTAGGCTGGCCAGGGGGGACTGGTGGCTACACCTTC.

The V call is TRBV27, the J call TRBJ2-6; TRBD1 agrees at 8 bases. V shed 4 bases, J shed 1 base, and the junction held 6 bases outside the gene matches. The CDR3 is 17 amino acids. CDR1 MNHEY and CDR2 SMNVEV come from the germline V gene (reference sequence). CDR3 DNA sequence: TGTGCCAGCAGTTCCGGACAGGGTTTGTCTGGGGCCAACGTCCTGACTTTC. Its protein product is CASSSGQGLSGANVLTF.

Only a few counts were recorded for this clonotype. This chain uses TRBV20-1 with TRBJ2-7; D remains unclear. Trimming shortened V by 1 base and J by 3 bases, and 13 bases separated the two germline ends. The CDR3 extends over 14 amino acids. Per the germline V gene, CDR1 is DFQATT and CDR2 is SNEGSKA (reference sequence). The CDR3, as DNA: TGCAGTGCTAGAGCTGGTCCGGCGGACTACGAGCAGTACGTC. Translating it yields CSARAGPADYEQYV.

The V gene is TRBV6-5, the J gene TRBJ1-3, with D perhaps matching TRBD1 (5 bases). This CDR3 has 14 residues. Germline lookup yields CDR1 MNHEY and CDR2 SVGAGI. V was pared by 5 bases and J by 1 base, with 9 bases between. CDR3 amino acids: CASSIHRSGNTIYF. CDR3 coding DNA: TGTGCCAGCAGTATCCACAGGTCTGGAAACACCATATATTTT.

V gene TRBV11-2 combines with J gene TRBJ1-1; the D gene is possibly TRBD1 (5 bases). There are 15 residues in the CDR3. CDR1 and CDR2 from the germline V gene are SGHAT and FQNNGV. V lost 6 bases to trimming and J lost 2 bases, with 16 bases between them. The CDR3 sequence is CASSLAGQVNTEAFF. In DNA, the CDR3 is TGTGCCAGCAGTCTAGCCGGACAAGTAAACACTGAAGCTTTCTTT. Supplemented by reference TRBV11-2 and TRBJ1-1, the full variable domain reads EAGVAQSPRYKIIEKRQSVAFWCNPISGHATLYWYQQILGQGPKLLIQFQNNGVVDDSQLPKDRFSAERLKGVDSTLKIQPAKLEDSAVYLCASSLAGQVNTEAFFGQGTRLTVV.

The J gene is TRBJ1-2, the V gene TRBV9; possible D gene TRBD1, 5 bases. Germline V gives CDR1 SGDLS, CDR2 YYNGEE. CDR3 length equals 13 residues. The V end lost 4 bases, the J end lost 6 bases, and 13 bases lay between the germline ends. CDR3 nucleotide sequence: TGTGCCAGCAGCTCGGGCGGAGGGGATGGCTACACCTTC. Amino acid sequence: CASSSGGGDGYTF.

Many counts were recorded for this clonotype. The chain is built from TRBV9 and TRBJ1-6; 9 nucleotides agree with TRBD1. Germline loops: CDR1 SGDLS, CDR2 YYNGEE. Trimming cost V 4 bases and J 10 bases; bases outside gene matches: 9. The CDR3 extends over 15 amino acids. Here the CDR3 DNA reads TGTGCCAGCAGCCCGGGACAGGGAGGAATATCACCCCTCCACTTT. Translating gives CASSPGQGGISPLHF.